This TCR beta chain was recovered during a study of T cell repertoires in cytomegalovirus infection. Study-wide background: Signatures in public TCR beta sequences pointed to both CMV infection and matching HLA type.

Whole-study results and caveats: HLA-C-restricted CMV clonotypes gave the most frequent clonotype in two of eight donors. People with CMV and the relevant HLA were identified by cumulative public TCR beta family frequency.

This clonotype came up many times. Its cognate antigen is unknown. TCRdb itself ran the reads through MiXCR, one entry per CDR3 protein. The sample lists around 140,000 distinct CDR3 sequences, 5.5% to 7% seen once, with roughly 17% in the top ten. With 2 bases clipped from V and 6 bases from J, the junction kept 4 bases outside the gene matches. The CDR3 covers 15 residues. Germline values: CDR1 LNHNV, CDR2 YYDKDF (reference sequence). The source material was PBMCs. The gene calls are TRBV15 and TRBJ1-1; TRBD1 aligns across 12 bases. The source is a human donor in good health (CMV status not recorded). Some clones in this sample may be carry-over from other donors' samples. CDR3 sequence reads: CATSRRGQGASEAFF. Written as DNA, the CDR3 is TGTGCCACCAGCAGAAGGGGACAGGGGGCATCTGAAGCTTTCTTT.